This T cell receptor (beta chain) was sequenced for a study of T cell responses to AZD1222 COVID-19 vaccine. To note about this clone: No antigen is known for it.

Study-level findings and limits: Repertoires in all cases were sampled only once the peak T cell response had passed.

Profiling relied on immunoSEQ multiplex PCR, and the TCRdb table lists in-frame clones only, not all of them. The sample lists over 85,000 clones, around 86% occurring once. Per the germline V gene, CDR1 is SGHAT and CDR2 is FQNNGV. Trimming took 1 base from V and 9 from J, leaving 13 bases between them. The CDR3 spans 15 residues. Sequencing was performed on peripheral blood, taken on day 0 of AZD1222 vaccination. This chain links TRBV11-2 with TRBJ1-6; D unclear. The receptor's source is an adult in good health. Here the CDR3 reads CASSLGAIFGSPLHF. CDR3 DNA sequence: TGTGCCAGCAGCTTAGGGGCCATCTTCGGTTCACCCCTCCACTTT.